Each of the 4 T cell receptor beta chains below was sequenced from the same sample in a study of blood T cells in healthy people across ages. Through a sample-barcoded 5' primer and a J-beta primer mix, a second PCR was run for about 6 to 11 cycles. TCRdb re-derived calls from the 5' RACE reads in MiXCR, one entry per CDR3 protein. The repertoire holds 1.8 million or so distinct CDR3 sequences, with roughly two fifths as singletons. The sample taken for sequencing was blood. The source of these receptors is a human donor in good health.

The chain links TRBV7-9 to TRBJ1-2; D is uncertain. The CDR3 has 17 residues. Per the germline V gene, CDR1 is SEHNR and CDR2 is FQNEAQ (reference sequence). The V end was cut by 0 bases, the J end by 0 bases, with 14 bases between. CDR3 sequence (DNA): TGTGCCAGCAGCTTAGCGTTCGGAACGGGAGCTAACTATGGCTACACCTTC. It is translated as CASSLAFGTGANYGYTF.

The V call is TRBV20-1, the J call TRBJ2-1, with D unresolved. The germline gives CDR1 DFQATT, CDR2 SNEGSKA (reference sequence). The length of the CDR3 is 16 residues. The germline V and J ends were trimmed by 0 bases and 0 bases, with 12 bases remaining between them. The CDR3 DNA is TGCAGTGCTAGAGATCTCGAGAGAGTCTCCTACAATGAGCAGTTCTTC. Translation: CSARDLERVSYNEQFF.

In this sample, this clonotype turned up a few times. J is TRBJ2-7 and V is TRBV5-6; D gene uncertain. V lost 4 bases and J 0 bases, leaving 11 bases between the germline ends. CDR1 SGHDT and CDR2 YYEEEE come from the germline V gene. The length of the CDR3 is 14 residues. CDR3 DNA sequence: TGTGCCAGCAGCACTCGGTCCCGCTCCTACGAGCAGTACTTC. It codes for CASSTRSRSYEQYF. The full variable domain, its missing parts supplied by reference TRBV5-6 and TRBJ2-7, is DAGVTQSPTHLIKTRGQQVTLRCSPKSGHDTVSWYQQALGQGPQFIFQYYEEEERQRGNFPDRFSGHQFPNYSSELNVNALLLGDSALYLCASSTRSRSYEQYFGPGTRLTVT.

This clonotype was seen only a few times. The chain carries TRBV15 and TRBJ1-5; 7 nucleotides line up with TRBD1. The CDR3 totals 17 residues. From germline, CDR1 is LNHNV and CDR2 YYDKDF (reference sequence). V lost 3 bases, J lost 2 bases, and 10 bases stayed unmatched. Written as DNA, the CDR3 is TGTGCCACCAGCAGGCTTCCACAGGGGCTTGGCAATCAGCCCCAGCATTTT. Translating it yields CATSRLPQGLGNQPQHF.